This T cell receptor beta chain comes out of a study of cytomegalovirus exposure and HLA in healthy donors. Study-level background: An early release of data contained approximately 85 million unique TCRs, which came from HLA-typed donors. Study-level points and caveats: In a later analysis, a missense DCLRE1C variant was linked to TCR beta V- and J-gene trimming. An assumption of roughly uniform sequencing depth across donors underlay the presence/absence analyses. A later analysis showed HLA-associated TCR beta chains outstripping equally common others in clonal expansion.

About this clone: What it binds is not known.

The primer mix had 60 Vbeta and 13 Jbeta primers. The assay was immunoSEQ multiplex PCR, and TCRdb's table has in-frame clones only and misses some. Among under 70,000 clones listed, roughly 65% were seen once. Sequenced: PBMCs. The TCR comes from a woman aged 25-40 years in good health and CMV-seronegative.

The CDR3 is CASSSREYDNEQFF. CDR3 DNA sequence: TGTGCCAGCAGCTCCCGGGAGTATGACAATGAGCAGTTCTTC. The chain couples TRBV7-8 to TRBJ2-1; tentatively, D is TRBD2 (6 bases). This CDR3 is 14 amino acids long. CDR1 and CDR2 (germline): SGHVS, FQNEAQ. Trimming pared 4 bases from V and 5 bases from J, leaving 12 bases between.